In its sample, the clone carrying this T cell receptor beta chain was seen once. Measured with immunoSEQ multiplex PCR; TCRdb has only the in-frame clones, and not every one. The sample lists around 100,000 clones, 80% to 90% seen once, with approximately 2% in the top ten. The data originate from a study of PD-L1 blockade in urothelial cancer. Time point specified: pretreatment peripheral blood. Germline CDR1 is SGHKS and CDR2 is YYEKEE (reference sequence). This CDR3 has 15 amino acids. V dropped 0 bases and J dropped 10 bases, with 16 bases sitting between them. The sequence was obtained from a man aged 55 to 70 with urothelial cancer. This chain connects TRBV5-5 to TRBJ1-4, with TRBD1 as a possible D gene (6 bases). The sample here was PBMCs, taken around atezolizumab (anti-PD-L1) treatment. The DNA of the CDR3 is TGTGCCAGCAGCTTGGAGGGGGTCTACGCGGGAAAACTGTTTTTT. This sequence encodes CASSLEGVYAGKLFF.